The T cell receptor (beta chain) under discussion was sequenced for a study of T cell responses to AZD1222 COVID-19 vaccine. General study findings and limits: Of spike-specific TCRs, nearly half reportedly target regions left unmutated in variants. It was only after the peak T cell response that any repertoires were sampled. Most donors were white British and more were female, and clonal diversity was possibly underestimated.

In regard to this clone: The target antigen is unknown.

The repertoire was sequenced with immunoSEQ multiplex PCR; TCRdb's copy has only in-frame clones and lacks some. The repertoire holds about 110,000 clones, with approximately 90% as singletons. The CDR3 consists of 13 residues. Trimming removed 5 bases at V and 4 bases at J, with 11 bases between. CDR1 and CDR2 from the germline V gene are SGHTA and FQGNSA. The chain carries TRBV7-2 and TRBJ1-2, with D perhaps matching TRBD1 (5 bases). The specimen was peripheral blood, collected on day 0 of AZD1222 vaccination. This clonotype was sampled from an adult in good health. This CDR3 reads CASSPRAGYGYTF. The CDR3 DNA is TGTGCCAGCAGCCCCAGGGCTGGCTATGGCTACACCTTC.